Following are 26 T cell receptor beta chains from one sample sequenced in a study of T cells after posttransplantation cyclophosphamide. Clones were sequenced by immunoSEQ multiplex PCR, and TCRdb holds only the in-frame ones, with some missing. In the table there are tens of thousands of clones, around 85% of which are singletons. A marrow graft followed busulfan-fludarabine conditioning, with cyclophosphamide on days +3 and +4. The specimen was PBMCs, collected after allogeneic stem cell transplant with posttransplant cyclophosphamide. The receptor set was obtained from a female patient aged 25-39 years who received an allogeneic stem cell transplant from an unrelated donor, was CMV-positive, and had no GVHD. Some T cells may have originated in the graft donor.

This chain uses TRBV9 with TRBJ1-1; the match to TRBD1 covers 10 bases. CDR1 SGDLS and CDR2 YYNGEE come from the germline V gene. The CDR3 loop spans 16 amino acids. V lost 4 bases to trimming and J lost 3 bases; unmatched junction nucleotides: 9. DNA of the CDR3: TGTGCCAGCAGCCTTTTGGACAGGGGGACGGACACTGAAGCTTTCTTT. This codes for CASSLLDRGTDTEAFF.

As to this clone: The DNA is left out, because the CDR3 cannot be placed on it with certainty; the CDR3 is given as TCRdb lists it. V gene TRBV11-3 combines with J gene TRBJ2-1; the table gives TRBD1 as D, unverified against the DNA. The CDR3 has 16 amino acids, counting both end residues. Germline assignment: CDR1 SGHNT and CDR2 YENEEA. The CDR3 reads CASSSSGQGVVGEQFF.

The genes are TRBV30 and TRBJ1-1; 8 positions match TRBD1. After removal of 1 base from V and 7 bases from J, the junction contained 5 bases not matched to a gene. This CDR3 has 13 residues. The V gene's germline CDR1 is GTSNPN and CDR2 SVGIG (reference sequence). The CDR3 sequence: CAWSGQGAGEAFF. CDR3 coding DNA: TGTGCCTGGAGTGGGCAGGGGGCTGGTGAAGCTTTCTTT.

The chain combines TRBV19 with TRBJ1-5; no clear D. V was clipped by 5 bases and J by 4 bases, with 6 bases between them. The CDR3 length is 12 residues. Germline loops: CDR1 LNHDA, CDR2 SQIVND (reference sequence). CDR3 in amino acids: CASSERNQPQHF. The CDR3 region has the DNA TGTGCCAGTAGTGAGAGGAATCAGCCCCAGCATTTT.

This chain uses TRBV12-5 with TRBJ1-2; D uncertain. The CDR3 covers 12 residues. The germline V gene has CDR1 LGHNT and CDR2 FRNRAP. Trimming stripped 6 bases from V and 4 bases from J, with 9 bases between. CDR3 in amino acids: CASGHNSYGYTF. CDR3 sequence (DNA): TGTGCTAGTGGGCACAATTCCTATGGCTACACCTTC.

V is TRBV11-2 and J is TRBJ2-5, with D possibly matching TRBD2 (7 bases). The CDR3 has 15 amino acids. The V end lost 1 base, the J end lost 5 bases, and 14 bases lay between the germline ends. Germline V gene lookup returns CDR1 SGHAT and CDR2 FQNNGV. The CDR3 region has the DNA TGTGCCAGCAGCTTAGGAAGGGGGGGCCGGGAGACCCAGTACTTC. Translating it yields CASSLGRGGRETQYF.

In nucleotides, the CDR3 is TGCGCCAGCAGGGGCCATACCTCCTACAATGAGCAGTTCTTC. This sequence encodes CASRGHTSYNEQFF. The rearrangement links TRBV10-2 to TRBJ2-1; no reliable D call. Trimming cost V 6 bases and J 0 bases, with 9 bases left between them. The CDR3 sequence is 14 residues long. Germline lookup yields CDR1 WSHSY and CDR2 SAAADI.

This rearrangement joins TRBV7-9 to TRBJ1-4, with 7 bases fitting TRBD1. CDR1 is SEHNR, CDR2 FQNEAQ, per germline (reference sequence). J was trimmed by 3 bases and V by 6 bases; bases with no gene match: 7. The CDR3 totals 15 residues. Here the CDR3 DNA reads TGTGCCAGCAGTCCCCAGGGGGAGTCTAATGAAAAACTGTTTTTT. It specifies CASSPQGESNEKLFF.

This chain connects TRBV7-9 to TRBJ2-5, with a tentative D call TRBD2 (6 bases). The J call may be in error: the DNA end matches TRBJ2-7 better. There are 16 residues in the CDR3. CDR1 SEHNR and CDR2 FQNEAQ come from the germline V gene (reference sequence). CDR3 protein: CASTLGRDVEDYEQYF. The CDR3 bases are TGTGCCAGCACCCTAGGGCGGGACGTGGAGGACTACGAGCAGTACTTC.

This clone was detected only a few times. This chain uses TRBV19 with TRBJ1-2; tentative D call: TRBD1 (6 bases). CDR1 and CDR2 (germline): LNHDA, SQIVND (reference sequence). Trimming left V 3 bases short and J 0 bases short, with 11 bases between. This CDR3 is 15 amino acids long. The CDR3 bases are TGTGCCAGTAGTATCAGACGGACAGCTAACTATGGCTACACCTTC. Its protein is CASSIRRTANYGYTF. Supplemented by reference TRBV19 and TRBJ1-2, the full variable domain reads DGGITQSPKYLFRKEGQNVTLSCEQNLNHDAMYWYRQDPGQGLRLIYYSQIVNDFQKGDIAEGYSVSREKKESFPLTVTSAQKNPTAFYLCASSIRRTANYGYTFGSGTRLTVV.

The chain is built from TRBV7-2 and TRBJ2-3; 9 bases are a match to TRBD2. The CDR3 is made up of 15 amino acids. Trimming cost V 5 bases and J 1 base; bases outside gene matches: 4. Per germline, CDR1 SGHTA and CDR2 FQGNSA. The CDR3 bases are TGTGCCAGCAGCGCCCGACTAGCGGGCACAGATACGCAGTATTTT. Translation: CASSARLAGTDTQYF.

V and J are TRBV5-1 and TRBJ2-7; D perhaps matches TRBD2 (6 bases). The V and J ends lost 0 bases and 3 bases respectively, with 16 bases between them. Germline V gene sequence: CDR1 SGHRS, CDR2 YFSETQ. CDR3 length: 16 residues. The CDR3 spells CASSLAGYGGDYEQYF. CDR3 sequence (DNA): TGCGCCAGCAGCTTGGCGGGTTACGGAGGGGACTACGAGCAGTACTTC.

V usage is TRBV6-5 and J usage is TRBJ2-5, with TRBD2 matching over 11 bases. The assigned J gene may be wrong: the sequence end matches TRBJ2-7 better. The germline gives CDR1 MNHEY, CDR2 SVGAGI. The length of the CDR3 is 15 residues. CDR3 DNA sequence: TGTGCCAGCAGTTACTTACTAGCGGGGGCCTACGAGCAGTACTTC. Protein: CASSYLLAGAYEQYF.

The V gene is TRBV6-1, the J gene TRBJ2-3, with 10 bases lining up with TRBD1. The trim removed 2 bases at V and 2 bases at J, leaving 10 bases unmatched. This CDR3 has 18 residues. Per germline, CDR1 MNHNS and CDR2 SASEGT. Written as DNA, the CDR3 is TGTGCCAGCAGTGAAAGGGGGACAGGGGTCTACCCCACAGATACGCAGTATTTT. It encodes CASSERGTGVYPTDTQYF.

The chain uses TRBV11-3 and TRBJ1-1; a possible D gene is TRBD1 (5 bases). This CDR3 comprises 13 residues. CDR1 and CDR2 (germline): SGHNT, YENEEA. Trimming removed 8 bases at V and 0 bases at J, with 10 bases between. Here the CDR3 DNA reads TGTGCCAGCCGTGGGGCGGTGAACACTGAAGCTTTCTTT. Its protein is CASRGAVNTEAFF.

The rearrangement uses TRBV6-5 and TRBJ1-5, with D tentatively TRBD1 (5 bases). Trimming left V 6 bases short and J 2 bases short, with 11 bases between. The CDR3 length is 14 residues. Germline V gene data show CDR1 as MNHEY and CDR2 as SVGAGI. CDR3 region: CASSREVGNQPQHF. CDR3 DNA sequence: TGTGCCAGCAGCAGGGAGGTCGGCAATCAGCCCCAGCATTTT.

The chain combines TRBV28 with TRBJ1-2; 10 bases are a match to TRBD1. The CDR3 runs to 15 residues. Per the germline V gene, CDR1 is MDHEN and CDR2 is SYDVKM. V shed 7 bases and J 4 bases; nucleotides not matched to a gene: 9. CDR3 region: CASTSPGQGFYGYTF. CDR3 nucleotide sequence: TGTGCCAGCACCTCCCCGGGACAGGGGTTCTATGGCTACACCTTC.

This chain links TRBV19 with TRBJ1-4, with TRBD1 matching 7 bases. This CDR3 is 16 amino acids long. Per the germline V gene, CDR1 is LNHDA and CDR2 is SQIVND (reference sequence). The junction had 9 bases not matched to a gene; V was cut back by 6 bases and J by 2 bases. CDR3 region: CASSPRTGLTNEKLFF. In nucleotides, the CDR3 is TGTGCCAGTAGCCCCCGGACAGGACTTACTAATGAAAAACTGTTTTTT.

This clone was seen a single time. The chain couples TRBV11-2 to TRBJ1-3, with D hard to call. Germline CDR1 SGHAT, CDR2 FQNNGV. Deletions cut 4 bases from V and 16 bases from J, with 14 bases between. The CDR3 contains 11 residues. CDR3 sequence (DNA): TGTGCCAGCAGCTCCCAAGTCCACCGGTATTTT. Amino acid sequence: CASSSQVHRYF. Complete variable domain (other parts from reference TRBV11-2 and TRBJ1-3): EAGVAQSPRYKIIEKRQSVAFWCNPISGHATLYWYQQILGQGPKLLIQFQNNGVVDDSQLPKDRFSAERLKGVDSTLKIQPAKLEDSAVYLCASSSQVHRYFGEGSWLTVV.

Worth noting for this clone: The sample carries other DNA sequences with the same CDR3. The chain has TRBV7-6 and TRBJ2-2; 7 bases align to TRBD2. Trimming cost V 5 bases and J 6 bases; bases outside gene matches: 9. CDR1 and CDR2 from the germline V gene are SGHVS and FNYEAQ. The CDR3 is 15 amino acids. The CDR3 sequence: CASSLGAGVAGELFF. The CDR3 nucleotides are TGTGCCAGCAGCCTAGGGGCGGGGGTTGCCGGGGAGCTGTTTTTT.

The CDR3 nucleotides are TGTGCCACCGGGACAGGTCTTAGCTACGAGCAGTACTTC. Amino acids: CATGTGLSYEQYF. This chain links TRBV13 with TRBJ2-5; 8 bases map to TRBD1. The tail of the sequence fits TRBJ2-7 better, so the J call may be wrong. The CDR3 runs to 13 residues. CDR1 is PRHDT, CDR2 FYEKMQ, per germline (reference sequence).

This sequence joins TRBV2 and TRBJ1-5; D is uncertain. Germline lookup yields CDR1 SNHLY and CDR2 FYNNEI. The CDR3 runs 12 residues. V lost 6 bases and J lost 7, with 10 bases in between. CDR3 loop: CASSRQWQPQHF. The CDR3 region has the DNA TGTGCCAGCAGCCGTCAGTGGCAGCCCCAGCATTTT. Together with reference TRBV2 and TRBJ1-5, the CDR3 gives the full variable domain: EPEVTQTPSHQVTQMGQEVILRCVPISNHLYFYWYRQILGQKVEFLVSFYNNEISEKSEIFDDQFSVERPDGSNFTLKIRSTKLEDSAMYFCASSRQWQPQHFGDGTRLSIL.

The chain is built from TRBV7-2 and TRBJ2-7; 8 bases fit TRBD1. Germline CDR1 is SGHTA and CDR2 is FQGNSA. The CDR3 length is 18 residues. The V gene end was trimmed by 1 base and the J gene end by 6 bases; junction bases not matched to a gene: 17. The CDR3 here is CASSLVGGQGGGGREQYF. CDR3 in DNA: TGTGCCAGCAGCTTAGTAGGTGGACAGGGAGGAGGAGGACGCGAGCAGTACTTC. Full variable domain (outside the CDR3, taken from reference TRBV7-2 and TRBJ2-7): GAGVSQSPSNKVTEKGKDVELRCDPISGHTALYWYRQSLGQGLEFLIYFQGNSAPDKSGLPSDRFSAERTGGSVSTLTIQRTQQEDSAVYLCASSLVGGQGGGGREQYFGPGTRLTVT.

This clone appeared once. The CDR3 DNA reads TGTGCCAGTACTCCCCAGGGTCCCCTCCGGGAGAATCAGCCCCAGCATTTT. Its translation is CASTPQGPLRENQPQHF. This sequence joins TRBV19 and TRBJ1-5; possible D gene TRBD1, 5 bases. Trimming took 7 bases from V and 4 from J, leaving 23 bases between them. The CDR3 totals 17 residues. CDR1 LNHDA and CDR2 SQIVND come from the germline V gene (reference sequence). The full variable domain, its missing parts supplied by reference TRBV19 and TRBJ1-5, is DGGITQSPKYLFRKEGQNVTLSCEQNLNHDAMYWYRQDPGQGLRLIYYSQIVNDFQKGDIAEGYSVSREKKESFPLTVTSAQKNPTAFYLCASTPQGPLRENQPQHFGDGTRLSIL.

This clone was seen once. The chain is built from TRBV5-8 and TRBJ1-5; 8 bases line up with TRBD1. CDR3 size: 15 residues. Germline-derived CDR1 and CDR2 are SGHTS and YDEGEE. The junction had 10 bases not matched to a gene; V was cut back by 4 bases and J by 7 bases. CDR3 nucleotides: TGTGCCAGCAGCCACCGGACAGGGCCTGGGCAGCCCCAGCATTTT. Translated, it gives CASSHRTGPGQPQHF. Combining the CDR3 with reference TRBV5-8 and TRBJ1-5 gives the whole variable domain EAGVTQSPTHLIKTRGQQATLRCSPISGHTSVYWYQQALGLGLQFLLWYDEGEERNRGNFPPRFSGRQFPNYSSELNVNALELEDSALYLCASSHRTGPGQPQHFGDGTRLSIL.

The CDR3 reads CAWSEVEGQETQYF. As DNA, the CDR3 is TGTGCCTGGAGTGAGGTGGAGGGACAAGAGACCCAGTACTTC. V is TRBV30 and J is TRBJ2-5; a weak D match, TRBD2 (6 bases). V was pared by 1 base and J by 2 bases, with 11 bases between. Germline V lookup: CDR1 GTSNPN, CDR2 SVGIG (reference sequence). The CDR3 runs to 14 residues.